This T cell receptor (beta chain) was documented in a study of cytomegalovirus exposure and HLA in healthy donors. Study-wide context: Within an early data release were about 85 million unique TCRs drawn from HLA-typed donors.

This CDR3 has 12 residues. The germline CDR1 and CDR2 sequences are SGHRS and YFSETQ. The ends were cut back, 3 bases at V and 7 bases at J, with 10 bases in the middle. 13 Jbeta primers and 60 Vbeta primers were used for the PCR. Clones were read by immunoSEQ multiplex PCR, and TCRdb kept only the in-frame ones, dropping some. The sample has under 200,000 clones, over 70% seen once. The study's findings and limits: When analyzed later, a missense DCLRE1C variant was found to be linked to TCR beta V- and J-gene trimming. In a later analysis, parvovirus B19, influenza, CMV and Epstein-Barr virus appeared linked to several top co-occurrence clusters.

On this clone: Antigen specificity is unknown.

The chain has TRBV5-1 and TRBJ1-2; TRBD1 might be the D (5 bases). The sequenced sample consisted of PBMCs. This TCR was sampled from a woman between 45 and 60 years old in good health and CMV-seropositive. The CDR3 spells CASSSEGVGYTF. The CDR3 DNA reads as TGCGCCAGCAGCTCGGAAGGGGTTGGCTACACCTTC.